This is a list of T cell receptor beta chains from one sample in a study of blood T cell repertoires in COVID-19. Assay used: immunoSEQ multiplex PCR; TCRdb lists only in-frame clones, some missing. The repertoire has a few hundred thousand clones, roughly 90% of them found once; the top ten carry roughly 6.7%. The source material was peripheral blood. These receptors were collected from a man aged 18 to 35 who had recovered from COVID-19. Both conserved end residues are part of each CDR3. The order of the fields is D gene, J gene, clone size, V gene, CDR3 protein, CDR3 DNA. D genes are given only for firm matches. The listing skips clone size in some rows; elsewhere it reads once, few, many or a size class.

.	TRBJ2-2	.	TRBV3-1/TRBV3-2	CASSLTGGGPGELFF	TGTGCCAGCAGCCTCACCGGGGGAGGACCCGGGGAGCTGTTTTTT
TRBD1	TRBJ1-2	.	TRBV25-1	CASRGAGQPKGYTF	TGTGCCAGCAGGGGCGCGGGACAGCCTAAGGGCTACACCTTC
TRBD1	TRBJ2-4	.	TRBV19	CASSIAPSHGQGFGNIQYF	TGTGCCAGTAGTATAGCCCCTTCCCACGGACAGGGCTTTGGAAACATTCAGTACTTC
TRBD2	TRBJ2-3	.	TRBV7-3	CASSLNGGSGSTDTQYF	TGTGCCAGCAGCTTAAACGGGGGTAGCGGGAGCACAGATACGCAGTATTTT
.	TRBJ1-3	.	TRBV7-9	CASSWSDRQMGNTIYF	TGTGCCAGCAGCTGGTCCGACAGGCAAATGGGAAACACCATATATTTT
.	TRBJ1-2	.	TRBV6-6	CASSYSRTPGYTF	TGTGCCAGCAGTTACTCAAGGACTCCAGGCTACACCTTC
.	TRBJ1-3	.	TRBV19	CASIQGSGNTIYF	TGTGCCAGTATCCAGGGGAGTGGAAACACCATATATTTT
TRBD2	TRBJ2-2	.	TRBV14	CASSQVGLAGTGELFF	TGTGCCAGCAGCCAAGTAGGACTAGCGGGGACGGGGGAGCTGTTTTTT
.	TRBJ2-7	.	TRBV7-2	CASRVSGSHEQYF	TGTGCCAGCAGGGTCTCCGGGAGCCACGAGCAGTACTTC
.	TRBJ2-7	.	TRBV9	CASSVAAVTYEQYF	TGTGCCAGCAGCGTAGCGGCGGTTACCTACGAGCAGTACTTC
TRBD1	TRBJ1-4	.	TRBV6-5	CASSYGQGANEKLFF	TGTGCCAGCAGTTACGGACAGGGGGCTAATGAAAAACTGTTTTTT
.	TRBJ1-1	.	TRBV3-1/TRBV3-2	CASSPGHRATGGAFF	TGTGCCAGCAGCCCGGGTCATCGGGCTACGGGGGGAGCTTTCTTT
.	TRBJ2-7	.	TRBV7-2	CASSFGRQAYEQYF	TGTGCCAGCAGCTTCGGCAGGCAAGCCTACGAGCAGTACTTC
.	TRBJ2-3	.	TRBV2	CARRKSITDTQYF	TGTGCCAGGAGGAAATCCATCACAGATACGCAGTATTTT
TRBD1	TRBJ1-2	.	TRBV6-6	CASSRKDRGSVYGYTF	TGTGCCAGCAGCCGGAAGGACAGGGGATCTGTCTATGGCTACACCTTC
TRBD2	TRBJ2-7	.	TRBV15	CATSRDSSGGAYEQYF	TGTGCCACCAGCAGAGATTCGAGCGGGGGGGCCTACGAGCAGTACTTC
.	TRBJ1-2	few	TRBV9	CASSVGGGDYGYTF	TGTGCCAGCAGCGTAGGTGGGGGGGACTATGGCTACACCTTC
TRBD1	TRBJ1-1	.	TRBV19	CASSFLGGTRTEAFF	TGTGCCAGTAGTTTCCTAGGGGGCACGAGGACTGAAGCTTTCTTT
.	TRBJ1-1	.	TRBV11-2	CASNSAGPNTEAFF	TGTGCCAGCAACTCCGCGGGGCCGAACACTGAAGCTTTCTTT
.	TRBJ1-1	.	TRBV9	CASSGEGLNTEAFF	TGTGCCAGCAGCGGGGAGGGGTTGAACACTGAAGCTTTCTTT
.	TRBJ2-7	few	TRBV10-1	CASSEFESSYEQYF	TGCGCCAGCAGTGAGTTCGAGAGCTCCTACGAGCAGTACTTC
.	TRBJ2-3	few	TRBV11-2	CASSLAGTDTQYF	TGTGCCAGCAGCTTAGCCGGCACAGATACGCAGTATTTT
.	TRBJ1-2	.	TRBV5-1	CASRKGDNYGYTF	TGCGCCAGCAGAAAGGGGGACAACTATGGCTACACCTTC
TRBD1	TRBJ2-7	few	TRBV6-5	CASSYSLTGGVDEQYF	TGTGCCAGCAGTTACTCCTTAACAGGGGGAGTGGACGAGCAGTACTTC
TRBD1	TRBJ1-2	.	TRBV19	CASSIGTGGTYGYTF	TGTGCCAGTAGTATCGGAACAGGGGGGACCTATGGCTACACCTTC
.	TRBJ2-2	.	TRBV9	CASSVQGTGELFF	TGTGCCAGCAGCGTACAGGGAACCGGGGAGCTGTTTTTT
.	TRBJ1-3	.	TRBV14	CASSPTAGNTIYF	TGTGCCAGCAGCCCTACGGCTGGAAACACCATATATTTT
.	TRBJ2-7	.	TRBV3-1/TRBV3-2	CASSHGLTCYEQYF	TGTGCCAGCAGCCACGGACTAACCTGCTACGAGCAGTACTTC
.	TRBJ1-2	.	TRBV15	CATSRDRGQANYGYTF	TGTGCCACCAGCAGAGACAGGGGCCAGGCTAACTATGGCTACACCTTC
TRBD2	TRBJ2-7	.	TRBV4-1	CASSQDRLAGGSEQYF	TGCGCCAGCAGCCAAGATCGACTAGCGGGGGGAAGTGAGCAGTACTTC